A selection of T cell receptor beta chains follows, all from one sample in a study of OX40 agonist ivuxolimab in advanced cancers. Clones were sequenced by immunoSEQ multiplex PCR, and TCRdb holds only the in-frame ones, with some missing. This repertoire shows approximately 100,000 clones, roughly 90% found once; its top ten account for roughly 0.77%. The sequencing here drew on CD4+ or CD8+ T cells sorted from blood, taken in a trial of the OX40 agonist ivuxolimab. The receptors here all came from an adult with an advanced solid tumor such as melanoma, head and neck, liver or kidney cancer. CDR3s include the opening cysteine and the closing phenylalanine or tryptophan. A D gene is named only where the DNA matches it firmly. Clone size is given for some rows only: seen once, a few or many times, or a class if the clone is expanded.

j_call: TRBJ1-6
clone_size: NA
d_call: NA
v_call: TRBV7-7
cdr3_aa: CASSLQTNSPLHF
cdr3_nt: TGTGCTAGCAGCCTACAGACTAATTCACCCCTCCACTTT

j_call: TRBJ2-7
clone_size: NA
d_call: TRBD2
v_call: TRBV4-1
cdr3_aa: CASSPSLAGGTYEQYF
cdr3_nt: TGCGCCAGCAGCCCGAGCTTAGCGGGGGGGACCTACGAGCAGTACTTC

j_call: TRBJ1-1
clone_size: NA
d_call: NA
v_call: TRBV7-9
cdr3_aa: CASSPPGGVPEAFF
cdr3_nt: TGTGCCAGCAGCCCCCCAGGCGGGGTTCCGGAGGCTTTCTTT

j_call: TRBJ2-7
clone_size: NA
d_call: TRBD2
v_call: TRBV7-2
cdr3_aa: CASSSGPKAGGVTYEQYF
cdr3_nt: TGTGCCAGCAGCTCTGGGCCTAAAGCGGGGGGGGTTACCTACGAGCAGTACTTC

j_call: TRBJ2-7
clone_size: NA
d_call: TRBD1
v_call: TRBV19
cdr3_aa: CASSPGQGAAYEQYF
cdr3_nt: TGTGCCAGTAGTCCGGGACAGGGGGCAGCCTACGAGCAGTACTTC

j_call: TRBJ2-7
clone_size: few
d_call: NA
v_call: TRBV4-2
cdr3_aa: CASSQGQSSSYEQYF
cdr3_nt: TGTGCCAGCAGCCAAGGGCAGTCATCTTCCTACGAGCAGTACTTC

j_call: TRBJ1-1
clone_size: NA
d_call: NA
v_call: TRBV6-1
cdr3_aa: CASILYVNTEAFF
cdr3_nt: TGTGCCAGCATTTTGTATGTGAACACTGAAGCTTTCTTT

j_call: TRBJ1-1
clone_size: NA
d_call: NA
v_call: TRBV18
cdr3_aa: CASSPSQTGVNTEAFF
cdr3_nt: TGTGCCAGCTCACCAAGTCAGACGGGAGTGAACACTGAAGCTTTCTTT

j_call: TRBJ1-1
clone_size: few
d_call: NA
v_call: TRBV29-1
cdr3_aa: CSVDGLGTEAFF
cdr3_nt: TGCAGCGTTGATGGTCTGGGAACTGAAGCTTTCTTT

j_call: TRBJ2-7
clone_size: NA
d_call: NA
v_call: TRBV9
cdr3_aa: CASSVATGSEQYF
cdr3_nt: TGTGCCAGCAGCGTAGCTACGGGTAGCGAGCAGTACTTC

j_call: TRBJ2-4
clone_size: NA
d_call: NA
v_call: TRBV7-6
cdr3_aa: CASSLAQGTNIQYF
cdr3_nt: TGTGCCAGCAGCTTAGCCCAGGGGACAAACATTCAGTACTTC

j_call: TRBJ1-2
clone_size: NA
d_call: NA
v_call: TRBV7-9
cdr3_aa: CASSINYGYTF
cdr3_nt: TGTGCCAGCAGCATTAACTATGGCTACACCTTC

j_call: TRBJ2-7
clone_size: NA
d_call: TRBD1
v_call: TRBV10-1
cdr3_aa: CASSDPGQGAYEQYF
cdr3_nt: TGCGCCAGCAGTGATCCGGGACAGGGGGCTTACGAGCAGTACTTC

j_call: TRBJ2-5
clone_size: NA
d_call: TRBD1
v_call: TRBV19
cdr3_aa: CASSGQGGETQYF
cdr3_nt: TGTGCCAGTAGCGGACAGGGCGGAGAGACCCAGTACTTC

j_call: TRBJ2-3
clone_size: NA
d_call: TRBD2
v_call: TRBV28
cdr3_aa: CASSSPSGGSTDTQYF
cdr3_nt: TGTGCCAGCAGTTCTCCTAGCGGGGGGTCCACAGATACGCAGTATTTT

j_call: TRBJ1-3
clone_size: NA
d_call: NA
v_call: TRBV19
cdr3_aa: CASSIDVVGSGNTIYF
cdr3_nt: TGTGCCAGTAGTATAGACGTGGTCGGCTCTGGAAACACCATATATTTT

j_call: TRBJ1-5
clone_size: NA
d_call: TRBD1
v_call: TRBV7-8
cdr3_aa: CASSRATGVMQPQHF
cdr3_nt: TGTGCCAGCAGCCGAGCTACAGGGGTTATGCAGCCCCAGCATTTT

j_call: TRBJ2-7
clone_size: NA
d_call: NA
v_call: TRBV19
cdr3_aa: CASSFTERGEQYF
cdr3_nt: TGTGCCAGTAGTTTCACGGAAAGGGGCGAGCAGTACTTC

j_call: TRBJ1-1
clone_size: NA
d_call: NA
v_call: TRBV19
cdr3_aa: CATHARGGNTEAFF
cdr3_nt: TGTGCCACTCACGCCCGGGGAGGGAACACTGAAGCTTTCTTT

j_call: TRBJ2-3
clone_size: NA
d_call: TRBD2
v_call: TRBV4-3
cdr3_aa: CASSQSGLAGPADTQYF
cdr3_nt: TGCGCCAGCAGCCAATCGGGACTAGCGGGGCCAGCAGATACGCAGTATTTT

j_call: TRBJ1-2
clone_size: NA
d_call: NA
v_call: TRBV6-1
cdr3_aa: CASSRTYGYTF
cdr3_nt: TGTGCCAGCAGTCGGACCTATGGCTACACCTTC

j_call: TRBJ1-3
clone_size: NA
d_call: NA
v_call: TRBV30
cdr3_aa: CAWERGLSGNTIYF
cdr3_nt: TGTGCCTGGGAACGCGGACTCTCTGGAAACACCATATATTTT

j_call: TRBJ2-1
clone_size: NA
d_call: NA
v_call: TRBV7-6
cdr3_aa: CASSLVAASPQDNEQFF
cdr3_nt: TGTGCCAGCAGCCTGGTAGCGGCGTCCCCCCAGGACAATGAGCAGTTCTTC

j_call: TRBJ2-5
clone_size: NA
d_call: TRBD2
v_call: TRBV7-9
cdr3_aa: CASSFMGGETQYF
cdr3_nt: TGTGCCAGCAGCTTTATGGGGGGGGAGACCCAGTACTTC

j_call: TRBJ2-1
clone_size: NA
d_call: NA
v_call: TRBV7-8
cdr3_aa: CASSFMGLVNEQFF
cdr3_nt: TGTGCCAGCAGCTTCATGGGTTTGGTGAATGAGCAGTTCTTC

j_call: TRBJ1-5
clone_size: NA
d_call: NA
v_call: TRBV28
cdr3_aa: CASSLRESYSNQPQHF
cdr3_nt: TGTGCCAGCAGTTTAAGGGAATCTTATAGCAATCAGCCCCAGCATTTT

j_call: TRBJ1-1
clone_size: NA
d_call: NA
v_call: TRBV11-2
cdr3_aa: CASSFTRDTEAFF
cdr3_nt: TGTGCCAGCAGCTTTACCCGGGACACTGAAGCTTTCTTT

j_call: TRBJ2-5
clone_size: NA
d_call: TRBD2
v_call: TRBV10-3
cdr3_aa: CAISELELAGDIQETQYF
cdr3_nt: TGTGCCATCAGTGAACTAGAGCTAGCGGGGGATATCCAAGAGACCCAGTACTTC

j_call: TRBJ1-5
clone_size: NA
d_call: NA
v_call: TRBV4-3
cdr3_aa: CASSQEKGAFNQPQHF
cdr3_nt: TGCGCCAGCAGCCAAGAAAAAGGGGCCTTCAATCAGCCCCAGCATTTT

j_call: TRBJ2-7
clone_size: NA
d_call: NA
v_call: TRBV4-3
cdr3_aa: CASSLESPSYEQYF
cdr3_nt: TGCGCCAGCAGCCTTGAGAGCCCATCCTACGAGCAGTACTTC

j_call: TRBJ2-3
clone_size: NA
d_call: TRBD2
v_call: TRBV27
cdr3_aa: CASRLQLAGGPDTQYF
cdr3_nt: TGTGCCAGCAGGCTCCAACTAGCGGGGGGGCCGGATACGCAGTATTTT

j_call: TRBJ1-1
clone_size: NA
d_call: NA
v_call: TRBV7-2
cdr3_aa: CASSLEQPGSPNTEAFF
cdr3_nt: TGTGCCAGCAGCTTAGAACAGCCCGGGAGCCCGAACACTGAAGCTTTCTTT

j_call: TRBJ2-7
clone_size: NA
d_call: NA
v_call: TRBV7-2
cdr3_aa: CASSLAGYSAEQYF
cdr3_nt: TGTGCCAGCAGCTTAGCCGGGTACAGCGCCGAGCAGTACTTC

j_call: TRBJ2-5
clone_size: NA
d_call: TRBD1
v_call: TRBV6-5
cdr3_aa: CASFRDRGSETQYF
cdr3_nt: TGTGCCAGCTTCCGGGACAGGGGGTCGGAGACCCAGTACTTC

j_call: TRBJ1-3
clone_size: NA
d_call: NA
v_call: TRBV6-6
cdr3_aa: CASKASGNTIYF
cdr3_nt: TGTGCCAGCAAGGCCTCTGGAAACACCATATATTTT

j_call: TRBJ2-1
clone_size: NA
d_call: NA
v_call: TRBV7-2
cdr3_aa: CASSLDPRYSYNEQFF
cdr3_nt: TGTGCCAGCAGCTTAGATCCGCGGTACTCCTACAATGAGCAGTTCTTC

j_call: TRBJ1-2
clone_size: few
d_call: TRBD1
v_call: TRBV7-2
cdr3_aa: CASSPGQGGFYGYTF
cdr3_nt: TGTGCCAGCAGCCCAGGACAGGGAGGGTTCTATGGCTACACCTTC

j_call: TRBJ2-7
clone_size: NA
d_call: NA
v_call: TRBV23-1
cdr3_aa: CASSQSGRVFYEQYF
cdr3_nt: TGCGCCAGCAGTCAATCGGGCAGGGTGTTTTACGAGCAGTACTTC

j_call: TRBJ2-5
clone_size: NA
d_call: TRBD1
v_call: TRBV2
cdr3_aa: CASRDRGSREKTQYF
cdr3_nt: TGTGCCAGCAGAGACAGGGGCTCGAGGGAGAAGACCCAGTACTTC

j_call: TRBJ1-2
clone_size: once
d_call: NA
v_call: TRBV4-2
cdr3_aa: CASSQEPGAGKGYTF
cdr3_nt: TGTGCCAGCAGCCAAGAACCAGGGGCGGGTAAAGGCTACACCTTC

j_call: TRBJ2-7
clone_size: NA
d_call: NA
v_call: TRBV6-5
cdr3_aa: CASSAVRGLTYEQYF
cdr3_nt: TGTGCCAGCAGTGCGGTGCGGGGTCTTACCTACGAGCAGTACTTC

j_call: TRBJ2-7
clone_size: few
d_call: TRBD2
v_call: TRBV4-2
cdr3_aa: CASSQDLRGEYEQYF
cdr3_nt: TGTGCCAGCAGCCAAGATCTTCGGGGGGAGTACGAGCAGTACTTC

j_call: TRBJ1-5
clone_size: NA
d_call: TRBD1
v_call: TRBV7-7
cdr3_aa: CASSSKKTGWERGNQPQHF
cdr3_nt: TGTGCCAGCAGCTCTAAAAAGACAGGGTGGGAGAGGGGCAATCAGCCCCAGCATTTT

j_call: TRBJ1-3
clone_size: NA
d_call: TRBD1
v_call: TRBV7-2
cdr3_aa: CASSRQGSSGNTIYF
cdr3_nt: TGTGCCAGCAGTCGACAGGGCTCCTCTGGAAACACCATATATTTT

j_call: TRBJ2-7
clone_size: NA
d_call: TRBD1
v_call: TRBV18
cdr3_aa: CASSPGDRSYEQYF
cdr3_nt: TGTGCCAGCTCACCTGGGGACAGATCCTACGAGCAGTACTTC

j_call: TRBJ1-2
clone_size: NA
d_call: NA
v_call: TRBV18
cdr3_aa: CASSVPGTHGYTF
cdr3_nt: TGTGCCAGCTCAGTACCCGGGACGCATGGCTACACCTTC

j_call: TRBJ1-1
clone_size: NA
d_call: NA
v_call: TRBV7-9
cdr3_aa: CASSHGAGAFF
cdr3_nt: TGTGCCAGCAGCCACGGTGCCGGGGCTTTCTTT

j_call: TRBJ1-1
clone_size: once
d_call: NA
v_call: TRBV10-1
cdr3_aa: CASRTAGVETEAFF
cdr3_nt: TGCGCCAGCAGGACAGCCGGAGTCGAAACTGAAGCTTTCTTT

j_call: TRBJ2-2
clone_size: NA
d_call: NA
v_call: TRBV7-9
cdr3_aa: CASSLSRDRTGELFF
cdr3_nt: TGTGCCAGCAGCTTGTCCAGGGATCGAACCGGGGAGCTGTTTTTT

j_call: TRBJ2-1
clone_size: NA
d_call: NA
v_call: TRBV4-2
cdr3_aa: CASSQAAATYNEQFF
cdr3_nt: TGTGCCAGCAGCCAAGCTGCGGCAACCTACAATGAGCAGTTCTTC

j_call: TRBJ1-6
clone_size: NA
d_call: TRBD1
v_call: TRBV6-5
cdr3_aa: CASSWTGPNSPLHF
cdr3_nt: TGTGCCAGCAGTTGGACAGGGCCAAATTCACCCCTCCACTTT

j_call: TRBJ2-7
clone_size: NA
d_call: NA
v_call: TRBV11-2
cdr3_aa: CASSLGGPQTSYEQYF
cdr3_nt: TGTGCCAGCAGCTTAGGAGGACCCCAAACCTCCTACGAGCAGTACTTC

j_call: TRBJ2-2
clone_size: NA
d_call: TRBD2
v_call: TRBV4-3
cdr3_aa: CASSPPGGSGGNIANTGELFF
cdr3_nt: TGCGCCAGCAGCCCCCCGGGGGGGAGCGGGGGAAACATCGCGAACACCGGGGAGCTGTTTTTT

j_call: TRBJ2-1
clone_size: NA
d_call: TRBD2
v_call: TRBV29-1
cdr3_aa: CSALDRAGGGEQFF
cdr3_nt: TGCAGCGCCTTAGATCGAGCGGGGGGAGGGGAGCAGTTCTTC

j_call: TRBJ2-1
clone_size: NA
d_call: NA
v_call: TRBV15
cdr3_aa: CATRTEGSDEQFF
cdr3_nt: TGTGCCACCAGGACGGAGGGGAGCGATGAGCAGTTCTTC

j_call: TRBJ1-2
clone_size: NA
d_call: TRBD1
v_call: TRBV6-6
cdr3_aa: CASSYSRQGKPGYTF
cdr3_nt: TGTGCCAGCAGTTACTCACGACAGGGCAAGCCCGGCTACACCTTC